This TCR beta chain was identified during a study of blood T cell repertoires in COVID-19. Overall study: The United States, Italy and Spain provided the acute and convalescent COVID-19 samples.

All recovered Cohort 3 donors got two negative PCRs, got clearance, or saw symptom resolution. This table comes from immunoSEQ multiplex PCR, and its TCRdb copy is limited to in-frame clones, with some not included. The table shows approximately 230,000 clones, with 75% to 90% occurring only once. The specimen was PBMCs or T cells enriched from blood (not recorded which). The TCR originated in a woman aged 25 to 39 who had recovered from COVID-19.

DNA for the CDR3: TGTGCCAGCAGTCTGCGACTAGCCCCAAGCTCCTACAATGAGCAGTTCTTC. It translates to CASSLRLAPSSYNEQFF. This chain uses TRBV2 with TRBJ2-1; TRBD2 matches at 7 bases. This CDR3 has 17 amino acids. Germline values: CDR1 SNHLY, CDR2 FYNNEI. V dropped 5 bases and J dropped 0; count of bases not matched to a gene: 10.